This TCR beta chain was found in a study of beta chain features in type 1 diabetes. This clone turned up a few times. Its antigen is still unknown. Every isolated RNA sample was fully reverse transcribed, so sequencing captured expressed TCRB transcripts. Naive, central memory and regulatory T cell samples averaged approximately 3.5 million immunoSEQ reads each. Here immunoSEQ multiplex PCR was the method, and the copy in TCRdb shows in-frame clones only, minus some. The sample holds 300,000 or so clones, approximately 8.2% seen once. Findings of the study overall: Reads derived from cDNA could over-represent cells showing high TCR expression.

Per the germline V gene, CDR1 is SGHAT and CDR2 is FQNNGV. Deletions cut 5 bases from V and 5 bases from J, with 9 bases between. The CDR3 has 12 amino acids. The chain joins TRBV11-2 to TRBJ2-5; D unresolved. This receptor was obtained from a young woman in good health. The sequenced sample was central memory CD4+ T cells from blood. CDR3 sequence (DNA): TGTGCCAGCAGCCGAGGCCAGGAGACCCAGTACTTC. It translates to CASSRGQETQYF. Filled out from reference TRBV11-2 and TRBJ2-5, the complete variable domain reads EAGVAQSPRYKIIEKRQSVAFWCNPISGHATLYWYQQILGQGPKLLIQFQNNGVVDDSQLPKDRFSAERLKGVDSTLKIQPAKLEDSAVYLCASSRGQETQYFGPGTRLLVL.